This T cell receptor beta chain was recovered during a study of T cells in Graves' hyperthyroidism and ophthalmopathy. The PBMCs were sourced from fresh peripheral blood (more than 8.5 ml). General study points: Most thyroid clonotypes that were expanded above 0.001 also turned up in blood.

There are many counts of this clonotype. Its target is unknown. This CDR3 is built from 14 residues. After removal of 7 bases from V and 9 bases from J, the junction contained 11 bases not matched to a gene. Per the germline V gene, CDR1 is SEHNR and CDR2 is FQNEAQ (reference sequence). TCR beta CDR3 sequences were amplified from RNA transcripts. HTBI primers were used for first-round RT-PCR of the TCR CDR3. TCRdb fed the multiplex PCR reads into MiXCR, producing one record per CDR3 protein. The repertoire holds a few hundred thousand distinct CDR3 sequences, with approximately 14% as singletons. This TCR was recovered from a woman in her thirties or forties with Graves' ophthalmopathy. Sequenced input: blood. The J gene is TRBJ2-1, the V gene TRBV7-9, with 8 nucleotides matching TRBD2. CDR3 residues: CASKQTSVAGEQFF. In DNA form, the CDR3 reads TGTGCCAGCAAGCAGACTAGCGTAGCGGGTGAGCAGTTCTTC. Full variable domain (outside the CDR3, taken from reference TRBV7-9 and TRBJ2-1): DTGVSQNPRHKITKRGQNVTFRCDPISEHNRLYWYRQTLGQGPEFLTYFQNEAQLEKSRLLSDRFSAERPKGSFSTLEIQRTEQGDSAMYLCASKQTSVAGEQFFGPGTRLTVL.